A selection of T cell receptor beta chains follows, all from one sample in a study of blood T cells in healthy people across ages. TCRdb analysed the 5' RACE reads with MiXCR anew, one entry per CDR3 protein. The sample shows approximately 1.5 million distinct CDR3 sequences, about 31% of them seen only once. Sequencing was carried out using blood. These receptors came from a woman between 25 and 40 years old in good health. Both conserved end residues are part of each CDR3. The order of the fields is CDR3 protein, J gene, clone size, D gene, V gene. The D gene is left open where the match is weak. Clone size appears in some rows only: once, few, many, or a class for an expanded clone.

CSASVTRNQPQHF,TRBJ1-5,few,.,TRBV20-1
CASSLGLGGSEQFF,TRBJ2-1,few,TRBD2,TRBV5-5
CASSVDSGPTEQYF,TRBJ2-7,.,.,TRBV9
CSARDGASGRDTQYF,TRBJ2-3,.,TRBD2,TRBV20-1
CASSQRVNPYEQYF,TRBJ2-7,.,.,TRBV3-1
CSARGPPVGEQGNEQFF,TRBJ2-1,few,.,TRBV20-1
CASTDSGGKNTEAFF,TRBJ1-1,few,.,TRBV6-5
CASRTGVAETQYF,.,.,TRBD1,TRBV7-2
CASSSKLAGGPDGELFF,TRBJ2-2,.,TRBD2,TRBV13
CASSQSLASVEQYF,TRBJ2-7,few,.,TRBV4-2
CASAFGGASDEQFF,TRBJ2-1,many,TRBD2,TRBV4-1
CASSRGEAGQAGANVLTF,TRBJ2-6,.,.,TRBV9
CSVRGGGSLYGELFF,TRBJ2-2,.,TRBD2,TRBV29-1
CASRTGEPPSGANVLTF,TRBJ2-6,.,TRBD1,TRBV5-5
CASGVALDPLEQYF,TRBJ2-7,.,.,TRBV9
CASSELGGRLDGYTF,TRBJ1-2,.,.,TRBV6-1
CASKVGSSYNEQFF,TRBJ2-1,.,.,TRBV2
CAWSPQGKRSNQPQHF,TRBJ1-5,.,.,TRBV30
CASSSYVGEDLNEQFF,TRBJ2-1,.,.,TRBV28
CASGAGTSGRGQYF,TRBJ2-3,.,TRBD2,TRBV27
CASSLSTGDFNYGYTF,TRBJ1-2,few,TRBD1,TRBV4-2
CASSLAIGAVSNEQFF,TRBJ2-1,few,.,TRBV5-5
CASSLGAGGAKNIQYF,TRBJ2-4,few,TRBD2,TRBV5-6
CASSAGTSRYNEQFF,TRBJ2-1,few,TRBD2,TRBV6-6
CASSLVVEPTLPHEQYF,.,.,.,TRBV7-9
CSAPLIAGAREQFF,TRBJ2-1,few,TRBD2,TRBV20-1
CASSEVRRKQYF,TRBJ2-7,.,.,TRBV6-1
CASSLGPLAFF,TRBJ1-1,few,.,TRBV12-3/TRBV12-4
CASSPGTGGTTDTQYF,TRBJ2-3,few,TRBD1,TRBV5-1
CASSLAGTAPTYEQYF,TRBJ2-7,few,TRBD1,TRBV27
CSVEVEQGVVNGYTF,TRBJ1-2,.,TRBD1,TRBV29-1
CASSSRGGPSNEQFF,TRBJ2-1,few,TRBD2,TRBV7-7
CANSTGTTQETQYF,.,.,TRBD2,TRBV6-2/TRBV6-3